Below, one T cell receptor (beta chain) is given with its context. Data came from immunoSEQ multiplex PCR; TCRdb stores just in-frame clones and leaves some out. The data contain about 170,000 clones, 92% of them singletons. Seattle-derived patients entered the study during active infection and were followed longitudinally. The sample comes from a study of blood T cell repertoires in COVID-19. The CDR3 has 14 residues. Germline CDR1 is SEHNR and CDR2 is FQNEAQ (reference sequence). The V end was cut by 5 bases, the J end by 4 bases, with 13 bases between. The TCR was taken from a man aged 30 to 45 with COVID-19, enrolled during active disease. Specimen: peripheral blood. The chain is built from TRBV7-9 and TRBJ2-3, with D possibly TRBD2 on 6 matching bases. Here the CDR3 reads CASSPGTSADTQYF. DNA of the CDR3: TGTGCCAGCAGCCCCGGGACTTCTGCAGATACGCAGTATTTT. The full variable domain, its missing parts supplied by reference TRBV7-9 and TRBJ2-3, is DTGVSQNPRHKITKRGQNVTFRCDPISEHNRLYWYRQTLGQGPEFLTYFQNEAQLEKSRLLSDRFSAERPKGSFSTLEIQRTEQGDSAMYLCASSPGTSADTQYFGPGTRLTVL.